The rows below give T cell receptor beta chains drawn from one sample of a study of T cell responses to AZD1222 COVID-19 vaccine. The method was immunoSEQ multiplex PCR; TCRdb's version includes in-frame clones alone and lacks a portion of them. This sample carries roughly 180,000 clones, 91% of them seen once, and the ten largest clones take over 1.5%. This specimen consisted of peripheral blood, obtained on day 0 of AZD1222 vaccination. These receptors all stem from an adult in good health. CDR3s include the opening cysteine and the closing phenylalanine or tryptophan. D genes are given only for firm matches. Only part of the rows carry a size: once, few, many, or a class if the clone is expanded.

j_call: TRBJ1-4
d_call: TRBD1
clone_size: -
v_call: TRBV9
cdr3_nt: TGTGCCAGCAGCGAGAGGACAGGGGGACAGGAAAAACTGTTTTTT
cdr3_aa: CASSERTGGQEKLFF

j_call: TRBJ1-2
d_call: TRBD1
clone_size: -
v_call: TRBV12-3/TRBV12-4
cdr3_nt: TGTGCCAGCAGCCCAACAGGGGGCCTTGGCTACACCTTC
cdr3_aa: CASSPTGGLGYTF

j_call: TRBJ2-3
d_call: TRBD2
clone_size: -
v_call: TRBV9
cdr3_nt: TGTGCCAGCAGCCAAAGCGGGAGAGGGAGCACAGATACGCAGTATTTT
cdr3_aa: CASSQSGRGSTDTQYF

j_call: TRBJ2-7
d_call: -
clone_size: once
v_call: TRBV6-6
cdr3_nt: TGTGCCAGCAGTGCCTCGCAGCACGAGCAGTACTTC
cdr3_aa: CASSASQHEQYF

j_call: TRBJ1-2
d_call: TRBD1
clone_size: once
v_call: TRBV6-2/TRBV6-3
cdr3_nt: TGTGCCAGCAGTTACTCCGAGCCGGGACAGGCTAAATCATATGGCTACACCTTC
cdr3_aa: CASSYSEPGQAKSYGYTF

j_call: TRBJ1-4
d_call: -
clone_size: -
v_call: TRBV19
cdr3_nt: TGTGCCAGTACCAGCAGGAGCGAAAAACTGTTTTTT
cdr3_aa: CASTSRSEKLFF

j_call: TRBJ1-6
d_call: -
clone_size: once
v_call: TRBV5-4
cdr3_nt: TGTGCCAGCAGCTTGGTGGAGGTCGGCGGACCCCTCCACTTT
cdr3_aa: CASSLVEVGGPLHF

j_call: TRBJ1-5
d_call: -
clone_size: -
v_call: TRBV5-6
cdr3_nt: TGTGCCAGCAGCTTGGCCTTAAGGAATCAGCCCCAGCATTTT
cdr3_aa: CASSLALRNQPQHF

j_call: TRBJ2-7
d_call: -
clone_size: -
v_call: TRBV11-2
cdr3_nt: TGTGCCAGCAGCGCCGTAAAACAGGGAAACGAGCAGTACTTC
cdr3_aa: CASSAVKQGNEQYF

j_call: TRBJ2-1
d_call: TRBD2
clone_size: -
v_call: TRBV10-3
cdr3_nt: TGTGCCATCAGTCCCTTAACTAGCGGGAGCTCCTACAATGAGCAGTTCTTC
cdr3_aa: CAISPLTSGSSYNEQFF

j_call: TRBJ2-3
d_call: -
clone_size: -
v_call: TRBV5-8
cdr3_nt: TGTGCCAGCAGCCCGGTTTGGGGATCCCACACAGATACGCAGTATTTT
cdr3_aa: CASSPVWGSHTDTQYF

j_call: TRBJ1-1
d_call: TRBD1
clone_size: -
v_call: TRBV11-3
cdr3_nt: TGTGCCAGCAGCCTCCAGGGGGCCACTGAAGCTTTCTTT
cdr3_aa: CASSLQGATEAFF

j_call: TRBJ2-3
d_call: TRBD2
clone_size: -
v_call: TRBV6-2/TRBV6-3
cdr3_nt: TGTGCCAGCAGTTACTCGACTCGGCTAGCGGACACAGATACGCAGTATTTT
cdr3_aa: CASSYSTRLADTDTQYF

j_call: TRBJ2-1
d_call: -
clone_size: -
v_call: TRBV6-5
cdr3_nt: TGTGCCAGCAGTTTGACTAGGAATGAGCAGTTCTTC
cdr3_aa: CASSLTRNEQFF

j_call: TRBJ2-1
d_call: TRBD2
clone_size: -
v_call: TRBV10-1
cdr3_nt: TGCGCCAGCAGTGAGTCGCCTGGGACTAGCGGTGGCAATGAGCAGTTCTTC
cdr3_aa: CASSESPGTSGGNEQFF

j_call: TRBJ1-6
d_call: -
clone_size: -
v_call: TRBV30
cdr3_nt: TGTGCCTGGAGACTAGGGAGCTCCTATAATTCACCCCTCCACTTT
cdr3_aa: CAWRLGSSYNSPLHF

j_call: TRBJ2-1
d_call: TRBD2
clone_size: -
v_call: TRBV14
cdr3_nt: TGTGCCAGCAGCCAAGATCGAAGACTAGCGGGAGCGGTTGAGCAGTTCTTC
cdr3_aa: CASSQDRRLAGAVEQFF

j_call: TRBJ2-5
d_call: -
clone_size: -
v_call: TRBV7-2
cdr3_nt: TGTGCCAGCAGCTTAGGGGTTTATCCGACCCAGTACTTC
cdr3_aa: CASSLGVYPTQYF

j_call: TRBJ2-1
d_call: -
clone_size: -
v_call: TRBV7-9
cdr3_nt: TGTGCCAGCAGCTTAGAAAGGGAATGGTTTGAGCAGTTCTTC
cdr3_aa: CASSLEREWFEQFF

j_call: TRBJ1-1
d_call: -
clone_size: -
v_call: TRBV12-3/TRBV12-4
cdr3_nt: TGTGCCAGCAGCCGGGGGAACACTGAAGCTTTCTTT
cdr3_aa: CASSRGNTEAFF

j_call: TRBJ2-3
d_call: TRBD2
clone_size: -
v_call: TRBV28
cdr3_nt: TGTGCCAGCAGACCAAATAGCGGGAGGCTAGAGGGAACAGATACGCAGTATTTT
cdr3_aa: CASRPNSGRLEGTDTQYF

j_call: TRBJ1-3
d_call: -
clone_size: -
v_call: TRBV3-1/TRBV3-2
cdr3_nt: TGTGCCAGCAGCCCGGGACATATGGAAAACACCATATATTTT
cdr3_aa: CASSPGHMENTIYF

j_call: TRBJ2-7
d_call: -
clone_size: once
v_call: TRBV19
cdr3_nt: TGTGCCAGTAGTATAGTCCCAACGACCGAGCAGTACTTC
cdr3_aa: CASSIVPTTEQYF

j_call: TRBJ1-1
d_call: -
clone_size: -
v_call: TRBV4-3
cdr3_nt: TGCGCCAGCAGCCAAGATTGGGACACTGAAGCTTTCTTT
cdr3_aa: CASSQDWDTEAFF

j_call: TRBJ1-3
d_call: -
clone_size: -
v_call: TRBV28
cdr3_nt: TGTGCCAGCAGTTCCCGGACCCCGGCAGCTGGAAACACCATATATTTT
cdr3_aa: CASSSRTPAAGNTIYF

j_call: TRBJ1-1
d_call: -
clone_size: -
v_call: TRBV7-9
cdr3_nt: TGTGCCAGCAGCGCCAACACTGAAGCTTTCTTT
cdr3_aa: CASSANTEAFF

j_call: TRBJ1-3
d_call: -
clone_size: -
v_call: TRBV28
cdr3_nt: TGTGCCAGCAGTAGCGGACGGACGTCTGGAAACACCATATATTTT
cdr3_aa: CASSSGRTSGNTIYF

j_call: TRBJ2-7
d_call: TRBD1
clone_size: -
v_call: TRBV28
cdr3_nt: TGTGCCAGCAAAAACAGGGGAGATATTGACGAGCAGTACTTC
cdr3_aa: CASKNRGDIDEQYF